These 26 T cell receptor beta chains were all obtained from the same sample, sequenced in a study of blood T cell repertoires in COVID-19. Sequencing used immunoSEQ multiplex PCR; TCRdb keeps in-frame clones, though not all of them. Of over 100,000 clones listed, about 89% are singletons. The sequenced sample was peripheral blood. These receptors were collected from a man aged 55 to 70 with COVID-19, enrolled during active disease.

CDR3: CASSSSAGVGYGYTF. The CDR3 nucleotides are TGTGCCAGCAGCTCGAGCGCGGGGGTGGGGTATGGCTACACCTTC. This chain links TRBV7-2 with TRBJ1-2; perhaps TRBD1 as D (5 bases). Trimming removed 4 bases at V and 5 bases at J, with 17 bases between. The CDR3 covers 15 residues. CDR1 and CDR2 (germline): SGHTA, FQGNSA. The full variable domain, with the rest looked up from reference TRBV7-2 and TRBJ1-2, is GAGVSQSPSNKVTEKGKDVELRCDPISGHTALYWYRQSLGQGLEFLIYFQGNSAPDKSGLPSDRFSAERTGGSVSTLTIQRTQQEDSAVYLCASSSSAGVGYGYTFGSGTRLTVV.

The chain is built from TRBV5-5 and TRBJ2-3; TRBD2 aligns across 9 bases. CDR3 length: 15 residues. The V segment lost 0 bases and the J segment 7 bases; nucleotides outside the gene matches: 6. Germline values: CDR1 SGHKS, CDR2 YYEKEE (reference sequence). CDR3 in DNA: TGTGCCAGCAGCTTGGGCGGGGGGGCCGTGAATACGCAGTATTTT. It is translated as CASSLGGGAVNTQYF.

CDR3 DNA: TGTGCCAGCAGCCCCTCGAGGGCTGGGGCCAACGTCCTGACTTTC. This sequence encodes CASSPSRAGANVLTF. This chain connects TRBV7-3 to TRBJ2-6, with a possible D match to TRBD2 (5 bases). The germline V gene has CDR1 SGHTA and CDR2 FQGTGA. V lost 5 bases and J 2 bases, leaving 10 bases between the germline ends. The CDR3 extends over 15 amino acids.

The V call is TRBV28, the J call TRBJ1-5; the D gene is possibly TRBD1 (6 bases). The germline V gene has CDR1 MDHEN and CDR2 SYDVKM. V was cut by 3 bases and J by 7 bases, with 10 bases left in between. This CDR3 spans 13 amino acids. CDR3 bases: TGTGCCAGCAGTTTCAGGGGTGACCAGCCCCAGCATTTT. Translation: CASSFRGDQPQHF.

This chain uses TRBV6-5 with TRBJ2-7; TRBD1 matches 7 bases. Germline-derived CDR1 and CDR2 are MNHEY and SVGAGI. The junction had 3 bases not matched to a gene; V was cut back by 2 bases and J by 2 bases. The CDR3 extends over 14 amino acids. CDR3 loop: CASSYRGQTYEQYF. In DNA form, the CDR3 reads TGTGCCAGCAGTTACAGGGGGCAAACCTACGAGCAGTACTTC.

The chain links TRBV2 to TRBJ1-4, with 11 bases lining up with TRBD1. CDR1 is SNHLY and CDR2 is FYNNEI in the germline V gene. The CDR3 loop spans 15 amino acids. With 7 bases clipped from V and 8 bases from J, the junction kept 9 bases outside the gene matches. As DNA, the CDR3 is TGTGCCAGCACCCTTTGGACAGGGGGCGACGAAAAACTGTTTTTT. It translates to CASTLWTGGDEKLFF.

The gene calls are TRBV4-1 and TRBJ1-6; D is uncertain. The V gene lost 0 bases and the J gene lost 0 bases, with 6 bases spanning the gap. The germline V gene has CDR1 MGHRA and CDR2 YSYEKL. The CDR3 is made up of 16 amino acids. CDR3 amino acids: CASSQDPSSYNSPLHF. The CDR3 nucleotides are TGCGCCAGCAGCCAAGATCCGAGCTCCTATAATTCACCCCTCCACTTT.

The CDR3 region is CASSATGTVSQETQYF. CDR3 DNA sequence: TGTGCCAGCAGCGCCACAGGTACAGTAAGTCAAGAGACCCAGTACTTC. V usage is TRBV9 and J usage is TRBJ2-5; TRBD1 might be the D (5 bases). The ends were cut back, 3 bases at V and 2 bases at J, with 17 bases in the middle. Germline CDR1 and CDR2: SGDLS and YYNGEE. This CDR3 is 16 amino acids long.

There are a few counts of this clone. The chain combines TRBV2 with TRBJ2-1, with 11 bases fitting TRBD1. This CDR3 comprises 14 residues. Germline values: CDR1 SNHLY, CDR2 FYNNEI. V gave up 3 bases and J gave up 9 bases; unmatched junction bases: 4. CDR3 in DNA: TGTGCCAGCAGTGAGGACAGGGGGCGCGGTGAGCAGTTCTTC. Its protein product is CASSEDRGRGEQFF. The full variable domain, its missing parts supplied by reference TRBV2 and TRBJ2-1, is EPEVTQTPSHQVTQMGQEVILRCVPISNHLYFYWYRQILGQKVEFLVSFYNNEISEKSEIFDDQFSVERPDGSNFTLKIRSTKLEDSAMYFCASSEDRGRGEQFFGPGTRLTVL.

This chain uses TRBV30 with TRBJ1-6; 8 nucleotides align to TRBD1. Germline V gene data show CDR1 as GTSNPN and CDR2 as SVGIG (reference sequence). This CDR3 contains 15 residues. V lost 1 base and J lost 8; bases outside the gene matches: 7. The chain's CDR3 is CAWSAFGQGDSPLHF. The CDR3 bases are TGTGCCTGGAGTGCCTTCGGACAGGGCGATTCACCCCTCCACTTT.

The chain recombines TRBV5-4 with TRBJ1-1, with 11 bases that match TRBD1. There are 15 residues in the CDR3. Unmatched junction bases numbered 8, after V lost 2 bases and J lost 8 bases. Germline V lookup: CDR1 SGHNT, CDR2 YYREEE (reference sequence). CDR3 residues: CASSLMDRGLSEAFF. The CDR3 nucleotides are TGTGCCAGCAGCTTAATGGACAGGGGGCTATCGGAAGCTTTCTTT.

About this clone: The same CDR3 also results from other DNA sequences found in this sample. The gene calls are TRBV7-6 and TRBJ2-7; the match to TRBD1 covers 8 bases. V trimming: 0 bases; J trimming: 1 base; junction bases outside the gene matches: 8. The V gene's germline CDR1 is SGHVS and CDR2 FNYEAQ. CDR3 size: 17 residues. The CDR3 loop is CASSLAPRTGNSYEQYF. The CDR3 nucleotides are TGTGCCAGCAGCTTAGCGCCCCGGACAGGGAATTCCTACGAGCAGTACTTC.

This rearrangement joins TRBV18 to TRBJ1-1, with 7 bases lining up with TRBD1. Germline CDR1 is KGHSH and CDR2 is LQKENI. V trimming: 4 bases; J trimming: 2 bases; junction bases outside the gene matches: 7. The CDR3 has 15 residues. The CDR3 region has the DNA TGTGCCAGCTCACGAGACAGGGATCAAAACACTGAAGCTTTCTTT. Amino acid sequence: CASSRDRDQNTEAFF. Complete variable domain (other parts from reference TRBV18 and TRBJ1-1): NAGVMQNPRHLVRRRGQEARLRCSPMKGHSHVYWYRQLPEEGLKFMVYLQKENIIDESGMPKERFSAEFPKEGPSILRIQQVVRGDSAAYFCASSRDRDQNTEAFFGQGTRLTVV.

V usage is TRBV11-2 and J usage is TRBJ2-5; D remains ambiguous. V was cut by 2 bases and J by 5 bases, with 12 bases left in between. The CDR3 spans 14 residues. Germline CDR1 is SGHAT and CDR2 is FQNNGV. The CDR3 here is CASSLNASPETQYF. The CDR3 nucleotides read TGTGCCAGCAGCTTAAACGCTAGTCCGGAGACCCAGTACTTC.

The V and J genes are TRBV19 and TRBJ1-6; the match to TRBD1 covers 9 bases. J gave up 0 bases and V 9 bases, and 9 bases lay outside the gene matches. Germline V gene data show CDR1 as LNHDA and CDR2 as SQIVND (reference sequence). The length of the CDR3 is 17 residues. CDR3 sequence: CASDTGGRSSYNSPLHF. The CDR3, as DNA: TGTGCCAGCGATACAGGGGGCAGGAGCTCCTATAATTCACCCCTCCACTTT. Full variable domain (rest looked up from reference TRBV19 and TRBJ1-6): DGGITQSPKYLFRKEGQNVTLSCEQNLNHDAMYWYRQDPGQGLRLIYYSQIVNDFQKGDIAEGYSVSREKKESFPLTVTSAQKNPTAFYLCASDTGGRSSYNSPLHFGNGTRLTVT.

CDR3 protein: CASSLGQTYNSPLHF. CDR3 DNA sequence: TGTGCCAGCAGTCTCGGACAGACATATAATTCACCCCTCCACTTT. The chain uses TRBV28 and TRBJ1-6, with D perhaps matching TRBD1 (6 bases). The CDR3 sequence is 15 residues long. Germline assignment: CDR1 MDHEN and CDR2 SYDVKM. The germline V and J ends were trimmed by 5 bases and 4 bases, with 12 bases remaining between them. The full variable domain, with the rest looked up from reference TRBV28 and TRBJ1-6, is DVKVTQSSRYLVKRTGEKVFLECVQDMDHENMFWYRQDPGLGLRLIYFSYDVKMKEKGDIPEGYSVSREKKERFSLILESASTNQTSMYLCASSLGQTYNSPLHFGNGTRLTVT.

The chain recombines TRBV18 with TRBJ2-7, with a possible D match to TRBD1 (6 bases). The germline V gene has CDR1 KGHSH and CDR2 LQKENI. There are 14 residues in the CDR3. V lost 1 base and J 3 bases, leaving 10 bases between the germline ends. For the CDR3, the DNA is TGTGCCAGCTCACCACTACAGGGTGGCTACGAGCAGTACTTC. Protein sequence: CASSPLQGGYEQYF. The full variable domain, rest sourced from reference TRBV18 and TRBJ2-7, is NAGVMQNPRHLVRRRGQEARLRCSPMKGHSHVYWYRQLPEEGLKFMVYLQKENIIDESGMPKERFSAEFPKEGPSILRIQQVVRGDSAAYFCASSPLQGGYEQYFGPGTRLTVT.

The chain is built from TRBV27 and TRBJ2-7; 10 positions match TRBD1. CDR3 length equals 13 residues. CDR1 is MNHEY and CDR2 is SMNVEV in the germline V gene (reference sequence). Trimming took 8 bases from V and 6 from J; bases not matched to a gene: 7. The CDR3 coding sequence is TGTGCCAGCTCTGGACAGGGGGATTCCGAGCAGTACTTC. Protein product: CASSGQGDSEQYF.

The chain links TRBV5-1 to TRBJ2-2; 7 positions match TRBD1. The CDR3 has 14 amino acids. J gave up 4 bases and V 4 bases, and 4 bases lay outside the gene matches. Germline assignment: CDR1 SGHRS and CDR2 YFSETQ. CDR3 residues: CASSTTGSTGELFF. The CDR3 DNA follows: TGCGCCAGCAGCACGACAGGGAGCACCGGGGAGCTGTTTTTT.

This rearrangement joins TRBV3-1 (or the pseudogene TRBV3-2) to TRBJ1-2; D perhaps matches TRBD1 (5 bases). V lost 4 bases, J lost 4 bases, and 16 bases lay in between. The CDR3 contains 15 residues. Germline V gene lookup returns CDR1 LGHDT and CDR2 YNNKEL (reference sequence). The CDR3 reads CASSLGGAAGYGYTF. CDR3 sequence (DNA): TGTGCCAGCAGCCTGGGCGGGGCGGCAGGCTATGGCTACACCTTC.

V usage is TRBV7-9 and J usage is TRBJ2-4; 11 bases agree with TRBD2. V trimming: 4 bases; J trimming: 8 bases; junction bases outside the gene matches: 10. This CDR3 is 16 amino acids long. Germline assignment: CDR1 SEHNR and CDR2 FQNEAQ (reference sequence). CDR3 in DNA: TGTGCCAGCAGCTGGCTTAGCGGGGGGGCCCTGGACATTCAGTACTTC. Its translation is CASSWLSGGALDIQYF.

The table lists this clone with a few counts. V is TRBV5-4 and J is TRBJ1-1; 7 bases fit TRBD1. The CDR3 runs 13 residues. Trimming took 3 bases from V and 8 from J; bases not matched to a gene: 7. Germline V gives CDR1 SGHNT, CDR2 YYREEE (reference sequence). As DNA, the CDR3 is TGTGCCAGCAGCTCGCTCGGGACAGTAGAAGCTTTCTTT. Protein: CASSSLGTVEAFF.

The chain is built from TRBV6-5 and TRBJ2-3; 9 bases are shared with TRBD1. The germline V gene encodes CDR1 MNHEY and CDR2 SVGAGI. The V gene end was trimmed by 4 bases and the J gene end by 1 base; junction bases not matched to a gene: 6. This CDR3 has 16 residues. The chain's CDR3 is CASSSLRQGGTDTQYF. For the CDR3, the DNA is TGTGCCAGCAGTTCCTTAAGACAGGGGGGCACAGATACGCAGTATTTT.

The chain employs TRBV12-3 or TRBV12-4 and TRBJ1-2, with D perhaps TRBD1 (5 bases). The CDR3 is 13 residues long. The V end lost 8 bases, the J end lost 4 bases, and 14 bases lay between the germline ends. CDR3 in amino acids: CASGNQGAYGYTF. CDR3 coding DNA: TGTGCCAGCGGTAATCAGGGTGCCTATGGCTACACCTTC.

The genes are TRBV5-1 and TRBJ1-3, with D tentatively TRBD1 (5 bases). Deletions cut 6 bases from V and 2 bases from J, with 21 bases between. The CDR3 extends over 17 amino acids. CDR1 is SGHRS, CDR2 YFSETQ, per germline. The CDR3 DNA sequence: TGCGCCAGCACTAAGACGGGAGTCGGGGCTACTGGAAACACCATATATTTT. This translates into CASTKTGVGATGNTIYF.

The CDR3 loop reads CASSRKQESSYNEQFF. The DNA of the CDR3 is TGTGCCAGCAGCAGAAAACAGGAATCATCCTACAATGAGCAGTTCTTC. This sequence joins TRBV5-4 and TRBJ2-1; D is perhaps TRBD1 (5 bases). Between the trimmed V and J ends, which lost 4 bases and 1 base, there was a span of 15 bases. Germline V CDR1 and CDR2: SGHNT, YYREEE (reference sequence). The CDR3 spans 16 residues.